Listed below are T cell receptor beta chains from one sample, sequenced in a study of blood T cell repertoires in COVID-19. Produced via immunoSEQ multiplex PCR; TCRdb's table is partial and in-frame only. Of roughly 280,000 clones in the sample, roughly 80% are singletons; the top ten hold 4.2%. Sequencing was performed on peripheral blood. Every receptor here comes from a man aged 55 to 70 with acute or convalescent COVID-19. Each CDR3 is given with its conserved first and last residue. A D gene is named only where the DNA matches it firmly. Some rows mark clone size as missing; the rest say once, few, many or name a class of expanded clone.

j_gene: TRBJ1-1
v_gene: TRBV25-1
d_gene: TRBD1
abundance: once
CDR3aa: CASSGQGMVRAFF
CDR3nt: TGTGCCAGCAGTGGACAGGGGATGGTTCGAGCTTTCTTT

j_gene: TRBJ1-4
v_gene: TRBV9
d_gene: -
abundance: -
CDR3aa: CASSAGTPKEKLFF
CDR3nt: TGTGCCAGCAGCGCCGGGACACCGAAGGAAAAACTGTTTTTT

j_gene: TRBJ2-1
v_gene: TRBV9
d_gene: TRBD1
abundance: -
CDR3aa: CASSARDRTYNEQFF
CDR3nt: TGTGCCAGCAGCGCCCGGGACAGAACCTACAATGAGCAGTTCTTC

j_gene: TRBJ1-3
v_gene: TRBV6-1
d_gene: -
abundance: once
CDR3aa: CASSARQLSSGNTIYF
CDR3nt: TGTGCCAGCAGTGCCCGACAGTTAAGCTCTGGAAACACCATATATTTT

j_gene: TRBJ2-5
v_gene: TRBV11-2
d_gene: TRBD2
abundance: -
CDR3aa: CASSLGLAGGFRETQYF
CDR3nt: TGTGCCAGCAGCTTAGGACTAGCGGGGGGGTTTCGAGAGACCCAGTACTTC

j_gene: TRBJ2-3
v_gene: TRBV15
d_gene: -
abundance: -
CDR3aa: CATSPEVGAYTQYF
CDR3nt: TGTGCCACCAGCCCAGAGGTAGGAGCTTATACGCAGTATTTT

j_gene: TRBJ1-2
v_gene: TRBV6-2/TRBV6-3
d_gene: -
abundance: -
CDR3aa: CASSYYDGIGYTF
CDR3nt: TGTGCCAGCAGTTATTACGATGGCATCGGCTACACCTTC

j_gene: TRBJ2-3
v_gene: TRBV19
d_gene: TRBD1
abundance: -
CDR3aa: CASRDRGTDTQYF
CDR3nt: TGTGCCAGCCGTGACAGGGGCACAGATACGCAGTATTTT

j_gene: TRBJ2-7
v_gene: TRBV9
d_gene: TRBD1
abundance: -
CDR3aa: CASSPRTGAPYEQYF
CDR3nt: TGTGCCAGCAGCCCTAGGACAGGGGCGCCCTACGAGCAGTACTTC

j_gene: TRBJ2-5
v_gene: TRBV6-6
d_gene: -
abundance: -
CDR3aa: CASSYSNSMETQYF
CDR3nt: TGTGCCAGCAGTTACTCCAACTCCATGGAGACCCAGTACTTC

j_gene: TRBJ1-2
v_gene: TRBV11-2
d_gene: -
abundance: few
CDR3aa: CASSFTGKDGYTF
CDR3nt: TGTGCCAGCAGCTTTACAGGGAAGGATGGCTACACCTTC

j_gene: TRBJ2-7
v_gene: TRBV5-1
d_gene: TRBD1
abundance: few
CDR3aa: CASSFLATGEGEQYF
CDR3nt: TGCGCCAGCAGCTTTCTCGCGACAGGGGAAGGCGAGCAGTACTTC

j_gene: TRBJ1-1
v_gene: TRBV19
d_gene: TRBD1
abundance: -
CDR3aa: CASSIGRRGKAFF
CDR3nt: TGTGCCAGTAGTATTGGTCGCAGGGGGAAAGCTTTCTTT

j_gene: TRBJ2-3
v_gene: TRBV24-1
d_gene: TRBD2
abundance: -
CDR3aa: CATSEASGARGTDTQYF
CDR3nt: TGTGCCACCAGTGAGGCTAGCGGGGCCCGAGGCACAGATACGCAGTATTTT

j_gene: TRBJ2-2
v_gene: TRBV29-1
d_gene: TRBD2
abundance: -
CDR3aa: CSVDSGRRTGELFF
CDR3nt: TGCAGCGTTGATAGCGGGAGGAGAACCGGGGAGCTGTTTTTT

j_gene: TRBJ1-4
v_gene: TRBV25-1
d_gene: -
abundance: -
CDR3aa: CASSEGIVEKLFF
CDR3nt: TGTGCCAGCAGTGAGGGCATTGTTGAAAAACTGTTTTTT

j_gene: TRBJ2-2
v_gene: TRBV30
d_gene: -
abundance: -
CDR3aa: CAWRDGQRTGELFF
CDR3nt: TGTGCCTGGAGGGACGGACAGCGAACCGGGGAGCTGTTTTTT

j_gene: TRBJ2-2
v_gene: TRBV6-2/TRBV6-3
d_gene: -
abundance: -
CDR3aa: CASSRGTGELFF
CDR3nt: TGTGCCAGCAGCAGGGGAACCGGGGAGCTGTTTTTT

j_gene: TRBJ2-5
v_gene: TRBV19
d_gene: TRBD1
abundance: -
CDR3aa: CASRNRGRETQYF
CDR3nt: TGTGCCAGCCGAAACAGGGGGCGAGAGACCCAGTACTTC

j_gene: TRBJ2-7
v_gene: TRBV13
d_gene: TRBD1
abundance: -
CDR3aa: CASSGPTGAEQYF
CDR3nt: TGTGCCAGCAGCGGACCGACAGGGGCCGAGCAGTACTTC

j_gene: TRBJ1-1
v_gene: TRBV5-1
d_gene: TRBD1
abundance: once
CDR3aa: CASSYRGQNTEAFF
CDR3nt: TGCGCCAGCAGCTACAGGGGACAGAACACTGAAGCTTTCTTT

j_gene: TRBJ2-3
v_gene: TRBV21-1
d_gene: -
abundance: -
CDR3aa: CASSNRSSRYTDTQYF
CDR3nt: TGTGCCAGCAGCAACCGTAGTAGCCGATACACAGATACGCAGTATTTT

j_gene: TRBJ2-7
v_gene: TRBV10-2
d_gene: TRBD2
abundance: -
CDR3aa: CASSESGQRGGLEQYF
CDR3nt: TGCGCCAGCAGTGAGTCGGGCCAGCGGGGGGGCCTCGAGCAGTACTTC

j_gene: TRBJ2-1
v_gene: TRBV6-5
d_gene: TRBD2
abundance: -
CDR3aa: CASMEPAGLAGGQFF
CDR3nt: TGTGCCAGCATGGAACCTGCGGGACTAGCGGGGGGGCAGTTCTTC

j_gene: TRBJ2-6
v_gene: TRBV6-5
d_gene: -
abundance: -
CDR3aa: CASSSRQFSGANVLTF
CDR3nt: TGTGCCAGCAGTTCCCGACAGTTCTCTGGGGCCAACGTCCTGACTTTC

j_gene: TRBJ1-3
v_gene: TRBV19
d_gene: TRBD1
abundance: -
CDR3aa: CASGTGVGNTIYF
CDR3nt: TGTGCCAGTGGGACAGGGGTCGGAAACACCATATATTTT

j_gene: TRBJ1-1
v_gene: TRBV10-3
d_gene: -
abundance: -
CDR3aa: CATEPGHENTEAFF
CDR3nt: TGTGCCACAGAACCGGGACACGAGAACACTGAAGCTTTCTTT

j_gene: TRBJ1-4
v_gene: TRBV11-1
d_gene: -
abundance: -
CDR3aa: CASSVRQPNEKLFF
CDR3nt: TGTGCCAGCAGCGTCCGACAGCCAAATGAAAAACTGTTTTTT

j_gene: TRBJ2-3
v_gene: TRBV9
d_gene: -
abundance: -
CDR3aa: CASSSLGDTQYF
CDR3nt: TGTGCCAGCAGCTCCCTCGGAGATACGCAGTATTTT

j_gene: TRBJ1-1
v_gene: TRBV7-3
d_gene: -
abundance: few
CDR3aa: CASSFTENTEAFF
CDR3nt: TGTGCCAGCAGCTTTACAGAGAACACTGAAGCTTTCTTT

j_gene: TRBJ2-5
v_gene: TRBV3-1/TRBV3-2
d_gene: TRBD2
abundance: -
CDR3aa: CASSQGTSGEETQYF
CDR3nt: TGTGCCAGCAGCCAAGGGACTAGCGGGGAGGAGACCCAGTACTTC

j_gene: TRBJ2-7
v_gene: TRBV24-1
d_gene: -
abundance: -
CDR3aa: CATTPWLPGPYEQYF
CDR3nt: TGTGCCACCACCCCGTGGCTGCCAGGTCCCTACGAGCAGTACTTC

j_gene: TRBJ2-2
v_gene: TRBV7-8
d_gene: TRBD1
abundance: -
CDR3aa: CASSLAPSRGHTGELFF
CDR3nt: TGTGCCAGCAGCTTAGCCCCAAGCAGGGGGCATACCGGGGAGCTGTTTTTT

j_gene: TRBJ1-5
v_gene: TRBV7-7
d_gene: -
abundance: -
CDR3aa: CASSLGTNQPQHF
CDR3nt: TGTGCTAGCAGCCTAGGGACAAATCAGCCCCAGCATTTT

j_gene: TRBJ1-1
v_gene: TRBV6-5
d_gene: -
abundance: -
CDR3aa: CASSYTGNTEAFF
CDR3nt: TGTGCCAGCAGTTACACTGGGAACACTGAAGCTTTCTTT

j_gene: TRBJ2-7
v_gene: TRBV28
d_gene: TRBD2
abundance: once
CDR3aa: CASRLAGSGGYEQYF
CDR3nt: TGTGCCAGCAGACTAGCGGGTTCAGGGGGCTACGAGCAGTACTTC

j_gene: TRBJ2-5
v_gene: TRBV4-2
d_gene: -
abundance: few
CDR3aa: CASSAGVALTGETQYF
CDR3nt: TGTGCCAGCAGCGCCGGCGTGGCTCTCACGGGGGAGACCCAGTACTTC

j_gene: TRBJ2-3
v_gene: TRBV5-6
d_gene: -
abundance: -
CDR3aa: CASSLVLASDTQYF
CDR3nt: TGTGCCAGCAGCTTGGTCCTAGCATCAGATACGCAGTATTTT

j_gene: TRBJ1-2
v_gene: TRBV29-1
d_gene: -
abundance: -
CDR3aa: CSVEEAGEVYTF
CDR3nt: TGCAGCGTTGAAGAGGCGGGGGAGGTCTACACCTTC

j_gene: TRBJ2-6
v_gene: TRBV3-1/TRBV3-2
d_gene: -
abundance: -
CDR3aa: CASSEAGEPGANVLTF
CDR3nt: TGTGCCAGCAGTGAGGCAGGGGAACCCGGGGCCAACGTCCTGACTTTC

j_gene: TRBJ1-2
v_gene: TRBV4-3
d_gene: TRBD1
abundance: -
CDR3aa: CASSQELLQGDGYTF
CDR3nt: TGCGCCAGCAGCCAAGAATTGTTACAGGGGGATGGCTACACCTTC

j_gene: TRBJ1-5
v_gene: TRBV5-8
d_gene: -
abundance: -
CDR3aa: CASSLGGLNQPQHF
CDR3nt: TGTGCCAGCAGCTTGGGAGGGTTAAATCAGCCCCAGCATTTT

j_gene: TRBJ1-3
v_gene: TRBV9
d_gene: -
abundance: -
CDR3aa: CASSPGGQPGNTIYF
CDR3nt: TGTGCCAGCAGCCCAGGAGGGCAACCTGGAAACACCATATATTTT

j_gene: TRBJ2-1
v_gene: TRBV7-9
d_gene: TRBD1
abundance: -
CDR3aa: CASSSDRVYEQFF
CDR3nt: TGTGCCAGCAGCTCCGACAGGGTCTATGAGCAGTTCTTC

j_gene: TRBJ1-1
v_gene: TRBV2
d_gene: -
abundance: once
CDR3aa: CASSVRTYNTEAFF
CDR3nt: TGTGCCAGCAGTGTCCGGACATACAACACTGAAGCTTTCTTT

j_gene: TRBJ2-1
v_gene: TRBV28
d_gene: TRBD2
abundance: -
CDR3aa: CASSYGGTLNFLADEQFF
CDR3nt: TGTGCCAGCAGTTATGGGGGGACTCTAAACTTTCTAGCGGATGAGCAGTTCTTC